Detailed here is one TCR beta chain. Its antigen is unidentified. An expansion of CD8+CD57+ cells by flow cytometry had been shown in patients chosen for sequencing. Patients uniformly had severe acquired aplastic anemia. Profiling that covered TCR beta VDJ and CDR3 relied on genomic DNA as its template. MiXCR was run by TCRdb on the reads, yielding one entry per CDR3 protein. The repertoire holds 200,000 or so distinct CDR3 sequences, with approximately 51% as singletons. This sample stems from a study of CD8+CD57+ T cells in acquired aplastic anemia. Across the whole study: Mean yield of DNA from sorted CD4+ and CD8+ cells was approximately 3 ug.

Regarding the study as a whole: Patients and healthy controls showed no significant CD8+ Simpson's diversity difference.

V shed 5 bases and J 5 bases; nucleotides not matched to a gene: 11. Per the germline V gene, CDR1 is MNHNS and CDR2 is SASEGT. This CDR3 has 15 residues. This TCR came from a human donor with aplastic anemia. Sequencing used sorted CD4+, CD8+, or CD8+CD57+ T cells (not recorded which) from PBMCs. This chain uses TRBV6-1 with TRBJ2-5; 7 bases agree with TRBD2. The CDR3, as DNA: TGTGCCAGCAGTCTTGGGGGGGGGGGTCCGGAGACCCAGTACTTC. Protein: CASSLGGGGPETQYF.